Described below is a single TCR beta chain sequence and its context. Its antigen is as yet unknown. This record belongs to a study of cytomegalovirus exposure and HLA in healthy donors. Findings and limits, study-wide: Generally TCR sequences proved uncommon, though certain public TCRs appeared in numerous donors.

Clones were read by immunoSEQ multiplex PCR, and TCRdb kept only the in-frame ones, dropping some. The sample carries some 180,000 clones, approximately 78% recorded once. This CDR3 is built from 14 residues. V was clipped by 8 bases and J by 3 bases; unmatched bases: 6. Germline loops: CDR1 KGHSH, CDR2 LQKENI. The clonotype comes from a woman aged 25 to 39 in good health and CMV-seronegative. The chain combines TRBV18 with TRBJ2-5, with 10 bases lining up with TRBD1. Source material: PBMCs. The CDR3: CASPQDRGEETQYF. CDR3 nucleotide sequence: TGTGCCAGCCCCCAGGACAGGGGGGAAGAGACCCAGTACTTC.